This is a list of T cell receptor beta chains from one sample in a study of T cell responses to AZD1222 COVID-19 vaccine. Profiled with immunoSEQ multiplex PCR; TCRdb holds only in-frame clones, not every one. The sample has some 140,000 clones, about 82% seen once. Sequenced material: peripheral blood, taken 28 days after the second dose of the MenACWY control vaccine. The origin of the receptors is an adult who received the MenACWY meningococcal vaccine as a control. Both conserved end residues are part of each CDR3. The D gene is left open where the match is weak. Clone size is shown for a subset of rows, as once, few, many or a class of expanded clone.

clone_size | d_call | j_call | v_call | cdr3_nt | cdr3_aa
- | - | TRBJ1-1 | TRBV11-3 | TGTGCCAGCAGCTCTACCCCGGCCTCGAGGACTGAAGCTTTCTTT | CASSSTPASRTEAFF
- | - | TRBJ2-1 | TRBV24-1 | TGTGCCACCAGTGATTACGGGGAAAATGAGCAGTTCTTC | CATSDYGENEQFF
- | TRBD2 | TRBJ2-5 | TRBV5-1 | TGCGCCAGCAGCAACCCACTAGCGGGGGGAGAGACCCAGTACTTC | CASSNPLAGGETQYF
- | - | TRBJ1-3 | TRBV7-9 | TGTGCCAGCAGCTTCGGCACGAGCCCTGGAAACACCATATATTTT | CASSFGTSPGNTIYF
- | - | TRBJ2-5 | TRBV24-1 | TGTGCCACCAGTGATTCAGGGGAAGAGACCCAGTACTTC | CATSDSGEETQYF
- | - | TRBJ1-2 | TRBV6-2/TRBV6-3 | TGTGCCAGCAGTCACCGGACTCATAACTATGGCTACACCTTC | CASSHRTHNYGYTF
once | TRBD1 | TRBJ1-5 | TRBV7-2 | TGTGCCAGCAGCGAGCAGGGGGCGTTTGTTCAGCCCCAGCATTTT | CASSEQGAFVQPQHF
- | TRBD1 | TRBJ1-5 | TRBV6-6 | TGTGCCAGCAGTGACAGGGGGATTCAGCCCCAGCATTTT | CASSDRGIQPQHF
- | - | TRBJ2-5 | TRBV9 | TGTGCCAGCAGCCCCGCCCCGGGACGGCGTCAAGAGACCCAGTACTTC | CASSPAPGRRQETQYF
- | TRBD1 | TRBJ1-4 | TRBV6-1 | TGTGCCAGCAGTGAAGGGACAGGGTTGGTTGGTTTTTTT | CASSEGTGLVGFF
few | - | TRBJ1-1 | TRBV11-3 | TGTGCCAGCAGCTTATCGGCCTGGGAAGCTTTCTTT | CASSLSAWEAFF
- | - | TRBJ1-1 | TRBV2 | TGTGCCAGCAGTGACTTGGGGACTGAAGCTTTCTTT | CASSDLGTEAFF
- | - | TRBJ2-3 | TRBV6-6 | TGTGCCAGCAGTGACCTTCAGGGTGATACGCAGTATTTT | CASSDLQGDTQYF
- | - | TRBJ1-6 | TRBV28 | TGTGCCAGCAGTTCAAACAGGGTAGTGAATTCACCCCTCCACTTT | CASSSNRVVNSPLHF
- | - | TRBJ1-2 | TRBV7-9 | TGTGCCAGCAGCTTAGTGGGCAGGTCGTATGGCTACACCTTC | CASSLVGRSYGYTF
- | TRBD2 | TRBJ2-3 | TRBV4-1 | TGCGCCAGCAGCCAAGAGGGGACTAGCGGGAGTAGCACAGATACGCAGTATTTT | CASSQEGTSGSSTDTQYF
- | TRBD2 | TRBJ2-5 | TRBV18 | TGTGCCAGCTCAATCTACGGGGGGAGCCAAGAGACCCAGTACTTC | CASSIYGGSQETQYF
- | TRBD2 | TRBJ2-1 | TRBV4-2 | TGTGCCAGCAGCCAGTCAGGACTAGCGGGGGGGAATGAGCAGTTCTTC | CASSQSGLAGGNEQFF
- | - | TRBJ1-5 | TRBV7-9 | TGTGCCAGCAGCGGGCTTGATCAGCCCCAGCATTTT | CASSGLDQPQHF
- | - | TRBJ1-1 | TRBV7-8 | TGTGCCAGCAGCTTAGGGACATCCCAAGCTTTCTTT | CASSLGTSQAFF
- | - | TRBJ1-1 | TRBV7-2 | TGTGCCAGCAGCGAAAGAGGGGCACAGAAAGCTTTCTTT | CASSERGAQKAFF
- | - | TRBJ1-5 | TRBV18 | TGTGCCAGCTCACCGTCGGAGGGACAGCCCCAGCATTTT | CASSPSEGQPQHF
- | TRBD1 | TRBJ1-1 | TRBV7-9 | TGTGCCAGCAGCTTAAGGGGGGGACAGGGGATCACTGAAGCTTTCTTT | CASSLRGGQGITEAFF
- | TRBD1 | TRBJ2-1 | TRBV7-2 | TGTGCCAGCAGCTTCGCCGGGACAGGGGCGATGAATGAGCAGTTCTTC | CASSFAGTGAMNEQFF
- | TRBD2 | TRBJ2-1 | TRBV29-1 | TGCAGCGTTGGGTCCGCGGGGGGATCCTACAATGAGCAGTTCTTC | CSVGSAGGSYNEQFF
- | - | TRBJ2-7 | TRBV2 | TGTGCCAGCAGTGGTGGGACAGCCGGAGGGGAGCAGTACTTC | CASSGGTAGGEQYF
- | - | TRBJ2-3 | TRBV7-2 | TGTGCCAGCAGGAAGGGTCCAGTCACAGATACGCAGTATTTT | CASRKGPVTDTQYF
once | TRBD1 | TRBJ1-2 | TRBV5-4 | TGTGCCAGCAGCACCGGGACAGGGAGGATCGGCTACACCTTC | CASSTGTGRIGYTF
few | TRBD1 | TRBJ1-4 | TRBV19 | TGTGCCAGTACCCGACAGGGCAGTGAAAAACTGTTTTTT | CASTRQGSEKLFF
- | - | TRBJ1-5 | TRBV7-8 | TGTGCCAGCAGCTTAGGGCAGGTTTATCAGCCCCAGCATTTT | CASSLGQVYQPQHF
- | TRBD1 | TRBJ2-7 | TRBV7-9 | TGTGCCAGCAGCATATGGGCCCCCGGACAGGGGGCTTCAAGCTACGAGCAGTACTTC | CASSIWAPGQGASSYEQYF
- | - | TRBJ2-7 | TRBV24-1 | TGTGCCACCAGTGACCCAGCCGGAGGCTCCTACGAGCAGTACTTC | CATSDPAGGSYEQYF
- | - | TRBJ1-1 | TRBV11-2 | TGTGCCAGCAGCCGCCGTAGTTGGGGCGGCACTGAAGCTTTCTTT | CASSRRSWGGTEAFF
- | TRBD2 | TRBJ2-5 | TRBV5-6 | TGTGCCAGCAGCCCCCCGGGAGGAGAGACCCAGTACTTC | CASSPPGGETQYF
- | - | TRBJ1-2 | TRBV5-4 | TGTGCCAGCAGCTTGGAAGGGTTAGATGGCTACACCTTC | CASSLEGLDGYTF
- | - | TRBJ2-1 | TRBV12-3/TRBV12-4 | TGTGCCAGCAGTCCAACTAGCAATGAGCAGTTCTTC | CASSPTSNEQFF
- | TRBD1 | TRBJ1-5 | TRBV28 | TGTGCCAGCAGTTTGACAGGGGGCCGAGCGAGCAATCAGCCCCAGCATTTT | CASSLTGGRASNQPQHF
- | TRBD2 | TRBJ2-2 | TRBV7-2 | TGTGCCAGCCACCCCGGGAGGGGCACCGGGGAGCTGTTTTTT | CASHPGRGTGELFF
- | - | TRBJ1-5 | TRBV18 | TGTGCCAGCTCAATATTGATGGGGAATCAGCCCCAGCATTTT | CASSILMGNQPQHF
once | - | TRBJ2-7 | TRBV5-3 | TGTGCCAGAACCAGATTCTCCTACGAGCAGTACTTC | CARTRFSYEQYF
- | TRBD2 | TRBJ2-3 | TRBV5-5 | TGTGCCAGCAGCTTGGGTAGCGGGGTCACAGATACGCAGTATTTT | CASSLGSGVTDTQYF